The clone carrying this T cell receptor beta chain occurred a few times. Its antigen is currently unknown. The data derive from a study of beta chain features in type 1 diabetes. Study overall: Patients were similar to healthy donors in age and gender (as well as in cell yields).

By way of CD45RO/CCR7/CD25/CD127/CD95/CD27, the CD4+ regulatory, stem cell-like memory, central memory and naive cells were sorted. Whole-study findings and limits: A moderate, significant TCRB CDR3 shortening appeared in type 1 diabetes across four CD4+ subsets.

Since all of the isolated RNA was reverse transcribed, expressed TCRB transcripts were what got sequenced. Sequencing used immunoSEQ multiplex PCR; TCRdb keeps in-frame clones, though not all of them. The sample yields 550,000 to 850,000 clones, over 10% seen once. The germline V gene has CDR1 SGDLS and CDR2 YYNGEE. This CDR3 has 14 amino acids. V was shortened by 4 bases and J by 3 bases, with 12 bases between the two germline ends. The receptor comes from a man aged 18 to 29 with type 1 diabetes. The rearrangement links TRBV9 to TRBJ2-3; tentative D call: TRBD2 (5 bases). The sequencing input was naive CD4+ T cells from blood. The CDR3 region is CASSWASRTDTQYF. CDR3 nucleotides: TGTGCCAGCAGCTGGGCTAGCCGAACAGATACGCAGTATTTT.